The 8 T cell receptor beta chains listed next were all sequenced from one sample in a study of cytomegalovirus exposure and HLA in healthy donors. The PCR ran on 60 Vbeta and 13 Jbeta primers. TCRdb's table, derived via immunoSEQ multiplex PCR, lists solely in-frame clones and lacks some. The data show 100,000 to 150,000 clones, approximately 78% seen once. Material: PBMCs. All receptors derive from a woman aged 45-65 years in good health and CMV-seropositive.

The CDR3 sequence is CASSYSADLGEQYF. DNA for the CDR3: TGTGCCAGCAGTTACTCGGCGGACTTGGGGGAGCAGTACTTC. This chain connects TRBV6-5 to TRBJ2-7, with D possibly TRBD2 on 5 matching bases. This CDR3 is 14 amino acids long. Germline V gene data show CDR1 as MNHEY and CDR2 as SVGAGI. V lost 0 bases to trimming and J lost 7 bases, with 13 bases between them.

The chain links TRBV5-4 to TRBJ1-1; no definite D call. Germline values: CDR1 SGHNT, CDR2 YYREEE (reference sequence). Trimming took 4 bases from V and 2 from J, leaving 9 bases between them. This CDR3 spans 13 amino acids. The DNA for the CDR3 is TGTGCCAGCAGCCTGGACCTAAACACTGAAGCTTTCTTT. Its translation: CASSLDLNTEAFF. The whole variable domain, remainder taken from reference TRBV5-4 and TRBJ1-1, is ETGVTQSPTHLIKTRGQQVTLRCSSQSGHNTVSWYQQALGQGPQFIFQYYREEENGRGNFPPRFSGLQFPNYSSELNVNALELDDSALYLCASSLDLNTEAFFGQGTRLTVV.

The chain combines TRBV19 with TRBJ2-3; 8 nucleotides match TRBD2. The V and J ends lost 7 bases and 3 bases, in that order; junction bases with no gene match: 6. CDR3 length: 14 residues. CDR1 is LNHDA, CDR2 SQIVND, per germline (reference sequence). The CDR3: CASNGGGATDTQYF. The CDR3 coding sequence is TGTGCCAGTAACGGGGGGGGCGCGACAGATACGCAGTATTTT.

This clone was counted a few times. The genes are TRBV6-1 and TRBJ2-7; 10 nucleotides agree with TRBD1. Trimming cost V 4 bases and J 4 bases; bases outside gene matches: 13. This CDR3 is 17 amino acids long. Germline V gives CDR1 MNHNS, CDR2 SASEGT. The CDR3: CASSVNPPGTGDYEQYF. The CDR3 coding sequence is TGTGCCAGCAGTGTTAACCCCCCCGGGACAGGGGATTACGAGCAGTACTTC.

The genes are TRBV27 and TRBJ2-1, with 8 bases lining up with TRBD2. The trim removed 6 bases at V and 7 bases at J, leaving 11 bases unmatched. This CDR3 spans 15 amino acids. Germline-derived CDR1 and CDR2 are MNHEY and SMNVEV (reference sequence). The CDR3 nucleotides read TGTGCCAGCAGGGGGTTTGGTAGCGGGATGAATGAGCAGTTCTTC. Amino acids: CASRGFGSGMNEQFF.

V usage is TRBV7-8 and J usage is TRBJ2-7; 11 bases agree with TRBD2. The CDR3 totals 15 residues. The germline V gene has CDR1 SGHVS and CDR2 FQNEAQ. The ends lost 5 bases at V and 4 bases at J; junction bases unmatched: 7. DNA of the CDR3: TGTGCCAGCAGCCACGGGACTAGCGGAGGATACGAGCAGTACTTC. Its translation is CASSHGTSGGYEQYF.

V gene TRBV5-1 combines with J gene TRBJ2-1; D gene uncertain. CDR3 length equals 14 residues. V was shortened by 2 bases and J by 6 bases, with 12 bases between the two germline ends. Per the germline V gene, CDR1 is SGHRS and CDR2 is YFSETQ. Written as DNA, the CDR3 is TGCGCCAGCAGCTTTGTCTCCAGTCTCAATGAGCAGTTCTTC. Protein sequence: CASSFVSSLNEQFF.

The chain employs TRBV6-1 and TRBJ1-1, with unresolved D. Germline assignment: CDR1 MNHNS and CDR2 SASEGT. This CDR3 is built from 14 residues. The germline V and J ends were trimmed by 5 bases and 1 base, with 11 bases remaining between them. The CDR3 reads CASSTPGGNTEAFF. The CDR3 DNA is TGTGCCAGCAGTACGCCGGGAGGGAACACTGAAGCTTTCTTT.